One sample yielded the 32 T cell receptor beta chains listed below, sequenced in a study of early T cells in non-severe SARS-CoV-2 infection (dated by TCRdb to about 2021). The library was produced with 5' RACE. Sequencing was performed on a NextSeq 500. TCRdb passed the public sequencing reads through fastp at Q25 and MiXCR, retaining productive beta sequences. One record per CDR3 amino acid sequence lists the most common genes and DNA. Recorded for this sample are about 48,000 distinct CDR3 sequences; roughly 6.2% of them occurred a single time. Around 7% of the sample is in the top ten clones. The sample was whole blood, taken at baseline. The receptors were gathered from an adult who was a healthcare worker with PCR-confirmed SARS-CoV-2 infection or an uninfected control (not recorded which).

This clonotype was picked up one time. The V and J genes are TRBV14 and TRBJ2-3; D uncertain. This CDR3 is 14 amino acids long. Germline CDR1 SGHDN, CDR2 FVKESK. Trimming left V 4 bases short and J 4 bases short, with 12 bases between. The CDR3, as DNA: TGTGCCAGCAGCCGCTTAGTAACCCCAGATACGCAGTATTTT. Its translation: CASSRLVTPDTQYF.

This clonotype was found many times. This rearrangement joins TRBV7-6 to TRBJ2-7, with 9 bases that match TRBD2. Trimming took 0 bases from V and 4 from J; bases not matched to a gene: 10. Germline lookup yields CDR1 SGHVS and CDR2 FNYEAQ. This CDR3 has 17 amino acids. CDR3 coding DNA: TGTGCCAGCAGCTTAGCGATGGGAAGCGGGAGGAGGTACGAGCAGTACTTC. Translated, it gives CASSLAMGSGRRYEQYF.

V is TRBV6-1 and J is TRBJ2-3; D ambiguous. The CDR3 totals 13 residues. CDR1 and CDR2 from the germline V gene are MNHNS and SASEGT. Trimming stripped 6 bases from V and 0 bases from J, with 7 bases between. CDR3 DNA: TGTGCCAGCAGACCTTCTAGCACAGATACGCAGTATTTT. This translates into CASRPSSTDTQYF.

This clonotype was recorded many times. This CDR3 reads CASIRGGGNSPLHF. In DNA, the CDR3 is TGTGCCAGCATCCGAGGAGGGGGCAATTCACCCCTCCACTTT. This sequence joins TRBV28 and TRBJ1-6; 7 bases agree with TRBD1. The CDR3 length is 14 residues. The J segment lost 7 bases and the V segment lost 7 bases, leaving 7 bases of the junction unmatched. CDR1 is MDHEN, CDR2 SYDVKM, per germline.

This clonotype was counted only a few times. V is TRBV20-1 and J is TRBJ2-1; D call uncertain. The CDR3 covers 14 residues. V lost 1 base and J lost 2, with 9 bases in between. Looked up from germline, CDR1 is DFQATT and CDR2 is SNEGSKA (reference sequence). The CDR3 DNA sequence: TGCAGTGCTAGAGTTCGGTCGACCTACAATGAGCAGTTCTTC. It translates to CSARVRSTYNEQFF.

Points on this clonotype: The missing conserved phenylalanine or tryptophan at the end of this CDR3 makes a read error likely. The chain recombines TRBV19 with TRBJ2-3; 7 bases are a match to TRBD2. CDR3 size: 14 residues. V was pared by 7 bases and J by 4 bases, with 8 bases of the junction left unmatched. Germline V CDR1 and CDR2: LNHDA, SQIVND (reference sequence). The CDR3 sequence is CASTGGSPADTQYS. CDR3 nucleotides: TGTGCCAGTACGGGCGGGAGCCCAGCAGATACGCAGTATTCT.

This clonotype appeared many times. The rearrangement links TRBV7-8 to TRBJ2-3; 9 bases match TRBD2. The CDR3 is made up of 14 amino acids. J gave up 4 bases and V 1 base, and 0 bases lay outside the gene matches. Germline loops: CDR1 SGHVS, CDR2 FQNEAQ. CDR3 sequence reads: CASSLGGRADTQYF. CDR3 sequence (DNA): TGTGCCAGCAGCTTAGGCGGGAGGGCAGATACGCAGTATTTT.

The table lists this clonotype with many counts. The chain links TRBV29-1 to TRBJ2-5; D call uncertain. The CDR3 spans 12 residues. CDR1 and CDR2 from the germline V gene are SQVTM and ANQGSEA. The ends were cut back, 7 bases at V and 5 bases at J, with 14 bases in the middle. The CDR3 sequence is CSAQNSPETQYF. CDR3 DNA: TGCAGCGCTCAGAATTCTCCGGAGACCCAGTACTTC.

This clonotype came up a few times. This rearrangement joins TRBV6-6 to TRBJ2-6; a possible D gene is TRBD1 (10 bases). Per germline, CDR1 MNHNY and CDR2 SVGAGI (reference sequence). The germline V and J ends were trimmed by 6 bases and 11 bases, with 38 bases remaining between them. CDR3 length equals 21 residues. Written as DNA, the CDR3 is TGTGCCAGCAGCCCGACGGGACAGGGGACTTTTAGGACTAGCGCCCTCGACGTCCTGACTTTC. Translated: CASSPTGQGTFRTSALDVLTF.

This clonotype was counted ten times or more. The genes are TRBV12-5 and TRBJ2-1; 11 bases map to TRBD2. The CDR3 totals 14 residues. CDR1 and CDR2 (germline): LGHNT, FRNRAP. J gave up 7 bases and V 1 base, and 0 bases lay outside the gene matches. The CDR3 DNA reads TGTGCTAGTGGTTTGGGACTAGCGGGGAATGAGCAGTTCTTC. This codes for CASGLGLAGNEQFF.

This clonotype was picked up many times. CDR3 coding DNA: TGTGCCAGCAGCTTAGGCGTCAGGGGGACCCAGTACTTC. This translates into CASSLGVRGTQYF. V is TRBV7-9 and J is TRBJ2-5; weak D call: TRBD1 (6 bases). Trimming cost V 1 base and J 7 bases, with 10 bases left between them. In germline, CDR1 is SEHNR, CDR2 FQNEAQ (reference sequence). This CDR3 is built from 13 residues.

By proportion, this clonotype is medium-sized. The rearrangement links TRBV19 to TRBJ2-7; D is ambiguous. The CDR3 length is 15 residues. V dropped 1 base and J dropped 5 bases, with 15 bases sitting between them. CDR1 is LNHDA, CDR2 SQIVND, per germline (reference sequence). This chain's CDR3 is CASSIAQEITHEQYF. The CDR3 DNA follows: TGTGCCAGTAGTATAGCTCAAGAGATAACCCACGAGCAGTACTTC.

This clonotype was seen more than once but under ten times. V usage is TRBV15 and J usage is TRBJ2-2, with 10 bases aligning to TRBD2. CDR3 size: 16 residues. Germline CDR1 is LNHNV and CDR2 is YYDKDF (reference sequence). J gave up 1 base and V 2 bases, and 1 base lay outside the gene matches. The CDR3 is CATSRLAGGNTGELFF. The CDR3 coding sequence is TGTGCCACCAGCAGATTAGCGGGAGGGAACACCGGGGAGCTGTTTTTT.

The chain employs TRBV7-9 and TRBJ1-1; no firm D call. Between the trimmed V and J ends, which lost 0 bases and 2 bases, there was a span of 7 bases. Germline V gene sequence: CDR1 SEHNR, CDR2 FQNEAQ (reference sequence). The CDR3 contains 14 residues. DNA for the CDR3: TGTGCCAGCAGCTTAGCGGCGGCAAACACTGAAGCTTTCTTT. Its translation: CASSLAAANTEAFF.

The chain recombines TRBV7-9 with TRBJ2-5; 9 bases fit TRBD1. CDR1 and CDR2 (germline): SEHNR, FQNEAQ (reference sequence). V dropped 5 bases and J dropped 5; count of bases not matched to a gene: 9. This CDR3 is 15 amino acids long. The CDR3: CASSPGDRASETQYF. DNA of the CDR3: TGTGCCAGCAGCCCCGGGGACAGGGCGTCGGAGACCCAGTACTTC.

This clonotype was observed at least ten times. This chain uses TRBV29-1 with TRBJ1-1; no firm D call. Per germline, CDR1 SQVTM and CDR2 ANQGSEA. V was trimmed by 3 bases and J by 4 bases, leaving 15 bases between them. CDR3 size: 14 residues. This CDR3 is CSVEMAGSGTEAFF. CDR3 sequence (DNA): TGCAGCGTTGAGATGGCAGGCTCGGGCACTGAAGCTTTCTTT.

This clonotype was recorded at least ten times. This chain links TRBV20-1 with TRBJ2-7; weak D call: TRBD1 (6 bases). This CDR3 region has 15 residues. The germline CDR1 and CDR2 sequences are DFQATT and SNEGSKA (reference sequence). The V end was cut by 0 bases, the J end by 3 bases, with 15 bases between. In DNA, the CDR3 is TGCAGTGCTAGAGATTACGGGACATCCATCTACGAGCAGTACTTC. Translating it yields CSARDYGTSIYEQYF.

This clonotype occurred many times. The gene calls are TRBV2 and TRBJ2-5; D ambiguous. Germline V gene data show CDR1 as SNHLY and CDR2 as FYNNEI. The V gene lost 1 base and the J gene lost 1 base, with 7 bases spanning the gap. The CDR3 has 14 amino acids. CDR3 nucleotides: TGTGCCAGCAGTGAAGGGGGTCCCCAAGAGACCCAGTACTTC. Translated: CASSEGGPQETQYF.

There are many counts of this clonotype. V gene TRBV5-4 combines with J gene TRBJ2-7; TRBD1 agrees at 10 bases. The germline V gene has CDR1 SGHNT and CDR2 YYREEE (reference sequence). With 6 bases clipped from V and 2 bases from J, the junction kept 11 bases outside the gene matches. The CDR3 runs 16 residues. CDR3 loop: CASKGPAGTGAYEQYF. The CDR3 DNA is TGTGCCAGCAAGGGCCCGGCCGGGACAGGGGCCTACGAGCAGTACTTC.

V usage is TRBV7-6 and J usage is TRBJ2-1; D unclear. Germline loops: CDR1 SGHVS, CDR2 FNYEAQ. There are 11 residues in the CDR3. The V and J ends lost 5 bases and 10 bases respectively, with 9 bases between them. The CDR3 nucleotides read TGTGCCAGCAGCCCCGGTATCGAGCAGTTCTTC. Translation gives CASSPGIEQFF.

Details on this clonotype: This may arise from a read error, as a much more abundant clone is one base away. This sequence joins TRBV27 and TRBJ2-1; TRBD2 agrees at 9 bases. This CDR3 spans 16 amino acids. In germline, CDR1 is MNHEY, CDR2 SMNVEV (reference sequence). The CDR3: CTSSSHPSGVHNEQFF. For the CDR3, the DNA is TGTACCAGCAGTTCGCACCCTAGCGGGGTACACAATGAGCAGTTCTTC.

A few counts support this clonotype. The chain joins TRBV20-1 to TRBJ2-7; D tentatively fits TRBD1 or TRBD2 (5 bases each). Deletions cut 5 bases from V and 2 bases from J, with 10 bases between. The germline CDR1 and CDR2 sequences are DFQATT and SNEGSKA (reference sequence). CDR3 size: 12 residues. CDR3: CSARDGPYEQYF. The CDR3 DNA reads TGCAGTGCTCGGGACGGTCCCTACGAGCAGTACTTC.

This clonotype was seen only a few times. This rearrangement joins TRBV9 to TRBJ2-5; 7 bases agree with TRBD1. The germline gives CDR1 SGDLS, CDR2 YYNGEE. The CDR3 sequence is 13 residues long. V shed 2 bases, J shed 2 bases, and the junction held 0 bases outside the gene matches. This chain's CDR3 is CASSVRGQETQYF. The CDR3 DNA sequence: TGTGCCAGCAGCGTCAGGGGGCAAGAGACCCAGTACTTC.

This clonotype turned up a few times. The rearrangement joins TRBV10-3 to TRBJ1-6; TRBD1 matches 8 bases. The V gene end was trimmed by 10 bases and the J gene end by 3 bases; junction bases not matched to a gene: 2. This CDR3 is built from 13 residues. Germline V lookup: CDR1 ENHRY, CDR2 SYGVKD. The CDR3 nucleotides read TGTGCCAGTGGACAGGGCTATAATTCACCCCTCCACTTT. Encoded protein: CASGQGYNSPLHF.

This clonotype was seen many times. This sequence joins TRBV20-1 and TRBJ2-1; TRBD2 matches at 14 bases. The CDR3 has 15 residues. The germline gives CDR1 DFQATT, CDR2 SNEGSKA (reference sequence). With V trimmed by 0 bases and J by 9 bases, 4 bases remained unmatched. The CDR3 spells CSARERTSGRSEQFF. CDR3 sequence (DNA): TGCAGTGCTAGAGAGAGGACTAGCGGGAGGAGTGAGCAGTTCTTC.

This clonotype was counted ten times or more. The chain employs TRBV6-5 and TRBJ2-6; D might be TRBD1 (5 bases). Trimming removed 2 bases at V and 2 bases at J, with 7 bases between. The CDR3 is made up of 15 amino acids. Germline assignment: CDR1 MNHEY and CDR2 SVGAGI. In DNA, the CDR3 is TGTGCCAGCAGTTACCAGGGCCCTGGGGCCAACGTCCTGACTTTC. This translates into CASSYQGPGANVLTF.

This clonotype has ten or more counts. V is TRBV27 and J is TRBJ2-6, with 13 bases identical to TRBD2. The germline V gene encodes CDR1 MNHEY and CDR2 SMNVEV (reference sequence). There are 19 residues in the CDR3. J gave up 3 bases and V 5 bases, and 10 bases lay outside the gene matches. CDR3 amino acids: CASSQLAGGPFRGANVLTF. DNA for the CDR3: TGTGCCAGCAGTCAACTAGCGGGAGGGCCCTTTCGTGGGGCCAACGTCCTGACTTTC.

V and J are TRBV11-2 and TRBJ2-2; D remains ambiguous. The CDR3 loop spans 15 amino acids. CDR1 and CDR2 (germline): SGHAT, FQNNGV. Trimming removed 4 bases at V and 1 base at J, with 10 bases between. CDR3 sequence (DNA): TGTGCCAGCAGCTCCGGACGCCTGAACACCGGGGAGCTGTTTTTT. It yields the protein CASSSGRLNTGELFF.

Only a few counts were recorded for this clonotype. The J gene is TRBJ2-1, the V gene TRBV7-2, with 10 nucleotides matching TRBD2. V was clipped by 5 bases and J by 7 bases; unmatched bases: 14. CDR1 and CDR2 (germline): SGHTA, FQGNSA. The CDR3 has 17 residues. The CDR3 DNA reads as TGTGCCAGCAGCCCCTCGATAGGAGCGGGAGGGAGGAATGAGCAGTTCTTC. This sequence encodes CASSPSIGAGGRNEQFF.

This clonotype was seen repeatedly, ten times or more. The chain combines TRBV24-1 with TRBJ2-3; 8 bases map to TRBD2. The ends lost 2 bases at V and 3 bases at J; junction bases unmatched: 6. The CDR3 length is 16 residues. CDR1 and CDR2 from the germline V gene are KGHDR and SFDVKD. The CDR3 reads CATSDYKREMTDTQYF. DNA for the CDR3: TGTGCCACCAGTGATTATAAGCGGGAGATGACAGATACGCAGTATTTT.

The V gene is TRBV29-1, the J gene TRBJ2-2; D is ambiguous. The V and J ends lost 4 bases and 4 bases respectively, with 10 bases between them. Germline V lookup: CDR1 SQVTM, CDR2 ANQGSEA. This CDR3 region has 13 residues. CDR3 residues: CSVVAEFTGELFF. The CDR3 DNA reads as TGCAGCGTTGTGGCCGAATTCACCGGGGAGCTGTTTTTT.

This clonotype was detected many times. The chain joins TRBV7-9 to TRBJ2-2; the D is unclear. CDR1 and CDR2 (germline): SEHNR, FQNEAQ (reference sequence). Trimming took off 7 bases at V and 5 bases at J, with 8 bases between the two ends. This CDR3 has 12 amino acids. CDR3: CASIDKTGELFF. The DNA for the CDR3 is TGTGCCAGCATTGATAAGACCGGGGAGCTGTTTTTT.